The clone carrying this TCR beta chain was seen a single time. What it binds is not known. These data belong to a study of cytomegalovirus exposure and HLA in healthy donors. This CDR3 contains 16 residues. J gave up 5 bases and V 0 bases, and 9 bases lay outside the gene matches. Germline CDR1 and CDR2: SEHNR and FQNEAQ (reference sequence). Overall study results and limits: It was reported that the classifier diagnosed cytomegalovirus status with high specificity and sensitivity in both the original and validation cohorts. Specificity for CMV antigens was confirmed in vitro for three of the CMV-associated chains.

Method: immunoSEQ multiplex PCR; TCRdb's copy keeps in-frame clones and lacks some. The sample has under 150,000 clones, around nine tenths seen once. The sequenced sample was PBMCs. The chain couples TRBV7-9 to TRBJ1-2, with 7 bases identical to TRBD1. The source is a man younger than 35 in good health and CMV-seropositive. The CDR3 protein is CASSLATAGQIYGYTF. The CDR3 DNA is TGTGCCAGCAGCTTAGCGACGGCGGGACAGATTTATGGCTACACCTTC.